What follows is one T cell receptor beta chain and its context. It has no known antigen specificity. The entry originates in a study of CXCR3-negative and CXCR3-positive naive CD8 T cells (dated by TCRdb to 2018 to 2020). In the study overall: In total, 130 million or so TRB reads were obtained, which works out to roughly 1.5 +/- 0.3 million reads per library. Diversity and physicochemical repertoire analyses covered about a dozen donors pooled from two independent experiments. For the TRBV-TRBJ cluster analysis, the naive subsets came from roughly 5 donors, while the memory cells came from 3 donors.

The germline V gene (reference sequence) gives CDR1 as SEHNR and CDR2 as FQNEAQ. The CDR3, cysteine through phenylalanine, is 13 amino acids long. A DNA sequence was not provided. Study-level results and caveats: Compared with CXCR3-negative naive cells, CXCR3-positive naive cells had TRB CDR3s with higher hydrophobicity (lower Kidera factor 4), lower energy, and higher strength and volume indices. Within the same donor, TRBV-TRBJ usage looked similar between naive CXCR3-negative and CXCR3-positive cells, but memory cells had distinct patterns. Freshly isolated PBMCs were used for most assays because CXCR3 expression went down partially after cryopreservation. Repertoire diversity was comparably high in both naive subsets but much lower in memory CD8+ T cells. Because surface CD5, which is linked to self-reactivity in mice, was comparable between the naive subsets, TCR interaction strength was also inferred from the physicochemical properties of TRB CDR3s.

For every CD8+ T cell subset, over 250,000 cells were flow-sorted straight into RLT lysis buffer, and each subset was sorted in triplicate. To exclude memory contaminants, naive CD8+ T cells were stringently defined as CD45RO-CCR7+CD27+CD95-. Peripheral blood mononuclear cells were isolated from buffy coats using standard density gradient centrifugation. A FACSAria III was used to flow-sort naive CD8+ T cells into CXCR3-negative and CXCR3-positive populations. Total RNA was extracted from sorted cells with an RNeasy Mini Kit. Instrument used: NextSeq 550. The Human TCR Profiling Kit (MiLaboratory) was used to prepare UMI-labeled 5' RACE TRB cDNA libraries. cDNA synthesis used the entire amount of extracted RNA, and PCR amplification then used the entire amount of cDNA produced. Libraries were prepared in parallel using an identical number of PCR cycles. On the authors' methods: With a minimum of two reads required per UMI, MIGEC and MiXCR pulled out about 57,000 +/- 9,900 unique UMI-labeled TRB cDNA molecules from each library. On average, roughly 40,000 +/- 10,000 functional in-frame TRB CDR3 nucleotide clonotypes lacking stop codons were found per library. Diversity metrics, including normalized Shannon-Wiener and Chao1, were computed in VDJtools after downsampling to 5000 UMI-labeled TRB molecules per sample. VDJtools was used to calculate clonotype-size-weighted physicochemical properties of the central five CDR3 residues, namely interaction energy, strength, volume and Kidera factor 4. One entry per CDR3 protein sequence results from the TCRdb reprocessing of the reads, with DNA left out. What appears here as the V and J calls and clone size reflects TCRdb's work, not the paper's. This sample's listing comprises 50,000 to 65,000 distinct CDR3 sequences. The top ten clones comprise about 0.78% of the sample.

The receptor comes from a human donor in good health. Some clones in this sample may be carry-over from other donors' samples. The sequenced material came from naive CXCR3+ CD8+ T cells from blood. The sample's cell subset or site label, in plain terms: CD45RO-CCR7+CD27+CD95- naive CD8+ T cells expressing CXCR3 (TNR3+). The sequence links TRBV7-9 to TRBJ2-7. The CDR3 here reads CASSAAGSYEQYF.